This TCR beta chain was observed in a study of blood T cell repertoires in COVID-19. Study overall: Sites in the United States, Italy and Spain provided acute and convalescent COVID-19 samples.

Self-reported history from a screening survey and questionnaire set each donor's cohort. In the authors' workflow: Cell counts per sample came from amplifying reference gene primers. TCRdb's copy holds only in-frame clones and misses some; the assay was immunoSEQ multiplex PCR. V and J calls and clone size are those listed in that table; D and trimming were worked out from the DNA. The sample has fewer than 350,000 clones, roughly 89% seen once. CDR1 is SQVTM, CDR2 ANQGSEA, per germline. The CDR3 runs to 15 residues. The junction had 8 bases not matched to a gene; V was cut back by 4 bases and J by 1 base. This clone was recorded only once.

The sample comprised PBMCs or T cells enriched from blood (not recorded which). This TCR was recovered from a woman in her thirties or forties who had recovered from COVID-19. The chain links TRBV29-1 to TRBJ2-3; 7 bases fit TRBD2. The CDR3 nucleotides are TGCAGCGTTGTTAAGCGGGGCCTGGGCACAGATACGCAGTATTTT. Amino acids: CSVVKRGLGTDTQYF.